Reported below is one T cell receptor beta chain. Per the original methods: Quantification of nucleated cells was approximated via reference gene primer amplification. Produced via immunoSEQ multiplex PCR; TCRdb's table is partial and in-frame only. V and J calls and clone size follow that table, whereas D and trimming were derived from the DNA. The sample holds about 280,000 clones, about 82% seen once. The data are from a study of blood T cell repertoires in COVID-19. Across the study: PBMCs, B-cell-depleted T cells, or T cells provided the cDNA or gDNA that made up the material.

This clonotype was sampled from a man aged 50-59 years with active or convalescent COVID-19. Sequencing was performed on peripheral blood.

CDR3 nucleotides: TGTGCCAGCAGCTTGACAGACTACAATGAGCAGTTCTTC. Encoded protein: CASSLTDYNEQFF. The chain couples TRBV7-9 to TRBJ2-1; a possible D gene is TRBD1 (5 bases). Germline V gene sequence: CDR1 SEHNR, CDR2 FQNEAQ (reference sequence). This CDR3 has 13 residues. V lost 3 bases to trimming and J lost 3 bases, with 6 bases between them. Full variable domain (rest looked up from reference TRBV7-9 and TRBJ2-1): DTGVSQNPRHKITKRGQNVTFRCDPISEHNRLYWYRQTLGQGPEFLTYFQNEAQLEKSRLLSDRFSAERPKGSFSTLEIQRTEQGDSAMYLCASSLTDYNEQFFGPGTRLTVL.